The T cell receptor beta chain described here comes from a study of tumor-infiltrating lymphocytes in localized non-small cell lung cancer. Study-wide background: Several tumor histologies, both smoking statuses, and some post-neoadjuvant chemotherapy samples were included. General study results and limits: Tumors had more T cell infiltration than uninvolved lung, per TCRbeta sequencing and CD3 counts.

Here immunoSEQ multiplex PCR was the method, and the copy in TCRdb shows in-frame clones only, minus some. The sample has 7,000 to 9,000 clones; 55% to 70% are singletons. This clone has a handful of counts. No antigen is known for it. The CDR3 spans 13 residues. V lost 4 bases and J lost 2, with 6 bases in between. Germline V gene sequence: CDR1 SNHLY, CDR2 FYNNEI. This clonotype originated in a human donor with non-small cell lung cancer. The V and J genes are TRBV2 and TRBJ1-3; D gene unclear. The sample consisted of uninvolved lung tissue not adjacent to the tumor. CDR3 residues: CASSGNTGNTIYF. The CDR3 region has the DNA TGTGCCAGCAGTGGCAATACTGGAAACACCATATATTTT. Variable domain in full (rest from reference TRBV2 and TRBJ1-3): EPEVTQTPSHQVTQMGQEVILRCVPISNHLYFYWYRQILGQKVEFLVSFYNNEISEKSEIFDDQFSVERPDGSNFTLKIRSTKLEDSAMYFCASSGNTGNTIYFGEGSWLTVV.